This T cell receptor beta chain was sequenced in a study of breast tumors, draining lymph nodes, adjacent tissues. Findings and limits, study-wide: Compared with lymph nodes, tumors were less diverse; compared with nontumor tissue, more. Compared with basal-like, luminal-like tumors shared significantly more repertoire with nontumor tissue.

One entry per CDR3 protein, called by TCRdb with MiXCR from the multiplex PCR reads. The sample holds fewer than 20,000 distinct CDR3 sequences, 52% seen once. The CDR3 runs to 14 residues. Germline assignment: CDR1 SGHTA and CDR2 FQGTGA. The V and J ends lost 6 bases and 2 bases respectively, with 11 bases between them. Many counts were recorded for this clonotype. The antigen remains unidentified. Input material: tumor-adjacent breast tissue. The chain uses TRBV7-3 and TRBJ2-1; tentative D call: TRBD2 (7 bases). This clonotype was obtained from a female donor with breast cancer. Some clones in this sample may be carry-over from other donors' samples. CDR3 protein: CASSRGGPYNEQFF. CDR3 nucleotides: TGTGCCAGCAGTAGGGGGGGACCCTACAATGAGCAGTTCTTC.